This TCR beta chain appears in the sequencing data of a study of beta chain features in type 1 diabetes. Whole-study results and caveats: Within each of all four CD4+ subsets, Type 1 diabetes patients had TCRB CDR3s that were moderately but significantly shorter. Type 1 diabetes patients had VDJ junctions that carried fewer insertions and more deletions.

This clone has more than one count but fewer than ten. The antigen remains unidentified. The whole isolated RNA underwent reverse transcription, so sequencing captured expressed TCRB transcripts. Regulatory, naive and central memory T cell samples averaged around 3.5 million reads. TCRdb keeps only in-frame clones here, not all; method: immunoSEQ multiplex PCR. This table has 600,000 or so clones, more than 12% appearing once. CDR3 length equals 15 residues. Trimming at V came to 5 bases and at J to 6 bases, leaving 7 bases not matched to a gene. Germline V gene data show CDR1 as GTSNPN and CDR2 as SVGIG (reference sequence). Sampling consisted of one heparinised blood draw per donor, averaging approximately 120 mL.

This receptor was taken from a young man with type 1 diabetes. The chain is built from TRBV30 and TRBJ2-2; 12 positions agree with TRBD2. The sequencing input was naive CD4+ T cells from blood. DNA of the CDR3: TGTGCCTGGGCCAGACTAGCGGGGGTTCCCGGGGAGCTGTTTTTT. Translating it yields CAWARLAGVPGELFF.